This T cell receptor (beta chain) stems from a study of blood T cell repertoires in COVID-19. For the study at large: Whether acute or convalescent, the COVID-19 samples came from the United States, Italy and Spain. Sample material is recorded as cDNA or gDNA derived from T cells, B-cell-depleted T cells, or PBMCs.

Participant-given clinical history determined each cohort assignment. In the original processing: Using reference gene primer amplification, nucleated cell counts were estimated. The table came from immunoSEQ multiplex PCR; TCRdb's copy has only in-frame clones and leaves some out. D and trimming come from the DNA, and the V and J calls and clone size come from that table. Here the sample spans about 240,000 clones, 75% to 90% being singletons. This sequence originates from a woman aged 40 to 49 with acute COVID-19. The source material was PBMCs or T cells enriched from blood (not recorded which).

Written as DNA, the CDR3 is TGTGCCAGCAGCCCAGACAGGGCCTTTAACACTGAAGCTTTCTTT. This gives the protein CASSPDRAFNTEAFF. The chain employs TRBV7-9 and TRBJ1-1; TRBD1 matches 7 bases. Germline lookup yields CDR1 SEHNR and CDR2 FQNEAQ (reference sequence). CDR3 length: 15 amino acids. V lost 5 bases to trimming and J lost 2 bases; unmatched junction nucleotides: 8.